Included here is one T cell receptor (beta chain) sequence, with context. Its antigen is not known. The data were taken from a study of T cell responses to AZD1222 COVID-19 vaccine. Study-level results: Spike-specific TCR breadth and depth were elevated following two AZD1222 doses. White British ancestry dominated among donors, who included more females, and clonal diversity was possibly underestimated. Spike-spanning, vaccine-associated CD4 TCRs were dominant at 160-218 and 743-854.

J gave up 5 bases and V 3 bases, and 2 bases lay outside the gene matches. The CDR3 runs 13 residues. Germline lookup yields CDR1 MNHEY and CDR2 SMNVEV (reference sequence). Clones were sequenced by immunoSEQ multiplex PCR, and TCRdb holds only the in-frame ones, with some missing. The sample shows 100,000 to 150,000 clones, around 93% of them seen only once. This sequence was found in an adult in good health. Material: peripheral blood, obtained on day 0 of AZD1222 vaccination. The genes are TRBV27 and TRBJ1-1; 8 positions agree with TRBD1. CDR3 region: CASSFTGGTEAFF. The CDR3 coding sequence is TGTGCCAGCAGTTTTACAGGGGGGACTGAAGCTTTCTTT.